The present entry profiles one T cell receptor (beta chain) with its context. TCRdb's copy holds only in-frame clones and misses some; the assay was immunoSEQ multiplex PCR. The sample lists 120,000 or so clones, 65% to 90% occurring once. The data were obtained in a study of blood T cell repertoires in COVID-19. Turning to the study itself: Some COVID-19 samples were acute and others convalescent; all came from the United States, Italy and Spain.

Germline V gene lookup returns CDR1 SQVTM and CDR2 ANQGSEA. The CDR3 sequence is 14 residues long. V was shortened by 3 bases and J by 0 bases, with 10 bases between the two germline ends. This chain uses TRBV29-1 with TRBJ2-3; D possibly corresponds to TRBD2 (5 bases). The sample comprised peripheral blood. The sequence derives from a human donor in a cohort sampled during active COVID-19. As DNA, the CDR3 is TGCAGCGTTGATTGGCGGGTTAGCACAGATACGCAGTATTTT. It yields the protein CSVDWRVSTDTQYF.